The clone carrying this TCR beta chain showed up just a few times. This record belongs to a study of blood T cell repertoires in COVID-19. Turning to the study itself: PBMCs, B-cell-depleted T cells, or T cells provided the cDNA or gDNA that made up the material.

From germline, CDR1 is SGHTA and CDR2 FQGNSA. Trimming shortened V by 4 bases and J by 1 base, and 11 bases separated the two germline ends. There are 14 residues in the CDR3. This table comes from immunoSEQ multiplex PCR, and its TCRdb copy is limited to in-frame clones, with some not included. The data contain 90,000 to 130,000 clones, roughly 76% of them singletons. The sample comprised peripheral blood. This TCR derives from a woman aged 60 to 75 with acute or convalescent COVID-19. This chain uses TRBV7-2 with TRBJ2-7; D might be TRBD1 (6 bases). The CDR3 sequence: CASSSRTESYEQYF. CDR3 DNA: TGTGCCAGCAGCTCCCGGACAGAGTCCTACGAGCAGTACTTC.